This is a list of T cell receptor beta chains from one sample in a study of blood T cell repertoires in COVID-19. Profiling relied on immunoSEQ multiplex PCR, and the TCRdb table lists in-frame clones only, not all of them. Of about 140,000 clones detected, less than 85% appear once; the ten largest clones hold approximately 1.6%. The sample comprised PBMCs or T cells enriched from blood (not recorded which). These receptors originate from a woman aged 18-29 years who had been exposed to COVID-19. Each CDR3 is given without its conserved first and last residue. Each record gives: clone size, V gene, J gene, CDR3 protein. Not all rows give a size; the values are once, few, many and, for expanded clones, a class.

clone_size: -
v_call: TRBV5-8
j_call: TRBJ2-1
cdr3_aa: ASSLDVGGMGNEQF

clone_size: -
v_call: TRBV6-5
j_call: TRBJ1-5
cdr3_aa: ASSSVTGSQPQH

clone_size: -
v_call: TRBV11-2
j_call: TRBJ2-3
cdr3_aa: ASSLYTSGTDTQY

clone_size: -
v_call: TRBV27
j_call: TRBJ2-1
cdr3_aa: ASSRVGGRAISYNEQF

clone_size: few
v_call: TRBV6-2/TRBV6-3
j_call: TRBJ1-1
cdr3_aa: ASSYGRSTLWSF

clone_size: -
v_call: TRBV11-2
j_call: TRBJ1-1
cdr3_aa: ASSLDEANTEAF

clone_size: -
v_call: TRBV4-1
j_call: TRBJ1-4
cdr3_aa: ASSLGTGNEKLF

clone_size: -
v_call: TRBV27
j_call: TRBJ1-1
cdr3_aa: ASSPRTGYMSEAF

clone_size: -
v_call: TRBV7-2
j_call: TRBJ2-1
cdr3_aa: ASSLGREAYNEQF

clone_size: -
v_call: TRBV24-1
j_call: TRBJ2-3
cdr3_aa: ATSRQGTDTQY

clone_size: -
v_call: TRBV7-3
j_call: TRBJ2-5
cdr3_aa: ASSPQGTFQETQY

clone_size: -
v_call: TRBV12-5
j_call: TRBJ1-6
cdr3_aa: ASGLQGANSPLH

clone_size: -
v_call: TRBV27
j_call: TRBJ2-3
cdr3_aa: ASSPFLKHKRGFTDTQY

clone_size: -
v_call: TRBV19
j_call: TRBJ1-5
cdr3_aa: ASSPEVGGSNQPQH

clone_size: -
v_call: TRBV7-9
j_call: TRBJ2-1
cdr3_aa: ASSFGSDEQF

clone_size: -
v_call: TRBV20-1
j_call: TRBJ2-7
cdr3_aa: SARGGGDEY

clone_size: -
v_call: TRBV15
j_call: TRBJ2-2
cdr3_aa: ATSREGHRNTGELF

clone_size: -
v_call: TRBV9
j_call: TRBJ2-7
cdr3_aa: ASSPSDSYEQY

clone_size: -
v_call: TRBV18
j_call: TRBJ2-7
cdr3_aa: ASSLTGTGDYEQY

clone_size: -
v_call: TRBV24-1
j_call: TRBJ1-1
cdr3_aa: ATSDGQRDTEAF

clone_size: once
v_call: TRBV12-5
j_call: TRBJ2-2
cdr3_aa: ASGTSSSGELF

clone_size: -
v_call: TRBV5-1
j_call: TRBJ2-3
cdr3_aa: ASSDTVPSTDTQY